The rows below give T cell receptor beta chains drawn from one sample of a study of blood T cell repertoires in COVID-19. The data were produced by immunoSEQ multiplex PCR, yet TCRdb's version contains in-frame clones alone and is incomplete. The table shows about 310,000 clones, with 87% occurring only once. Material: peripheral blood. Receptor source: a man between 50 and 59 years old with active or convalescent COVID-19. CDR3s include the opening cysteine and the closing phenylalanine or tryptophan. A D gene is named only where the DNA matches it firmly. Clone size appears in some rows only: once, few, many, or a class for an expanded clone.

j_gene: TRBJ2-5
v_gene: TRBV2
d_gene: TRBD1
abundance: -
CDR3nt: TGTGCCAGCAGTGAAGCGACGACAGGGGGGTCGGGGGAGACCCAGTACTTC
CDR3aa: CASSEATTGGSGETQYF

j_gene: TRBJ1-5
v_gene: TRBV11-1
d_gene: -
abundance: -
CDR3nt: TGTGCCAGCAGCCTCGGAGTGGATCAGCCCCAGCATTTT
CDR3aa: CASSLGVDQPQHF

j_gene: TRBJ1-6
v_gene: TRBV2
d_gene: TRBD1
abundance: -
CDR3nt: TGTGCCAGCCGGACAGGGGGGAATTCACCCCTCCACTTT
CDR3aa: CASRTGGNSPLHF

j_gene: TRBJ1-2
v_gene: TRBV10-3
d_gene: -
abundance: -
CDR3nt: TGTGCCATCAGTGCCTCCGGGACACCGGGCTACACCTTC
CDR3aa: CAISASGTPGYTF

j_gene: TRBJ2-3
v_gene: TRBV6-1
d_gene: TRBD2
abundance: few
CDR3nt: TGTGCCAGCAGTGCTTCCATAGCGGGAGGGACAGATACGCAGTATTTT
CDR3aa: CASSASIAGGTDTQYF

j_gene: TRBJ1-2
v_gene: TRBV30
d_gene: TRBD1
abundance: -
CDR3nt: TGTGCCTGGAGAGCAACCGGGACAGGGGGCGGCGGCTACACCTTC
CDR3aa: CAWRATGTGGGGYTF

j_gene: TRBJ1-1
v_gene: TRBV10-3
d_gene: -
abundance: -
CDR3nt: TGTGCCATCAGTAACAGGGTTGGCGGCACTGAAGCTTTCTTT
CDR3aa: CAISNRVGGTEAFF

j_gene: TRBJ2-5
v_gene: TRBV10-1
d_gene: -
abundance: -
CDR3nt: TGCGCCAGCAGTGACCAAGAAGCGGGCCAAGAGACCCAGTACTTC
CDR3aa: CASSDQEAGQETQYF

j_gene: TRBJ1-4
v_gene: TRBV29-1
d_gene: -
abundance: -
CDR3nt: TGCAGCGTTGCAGACTCACTCGAAAAACTGTTTTTT
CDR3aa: CSVADSLEKLFF

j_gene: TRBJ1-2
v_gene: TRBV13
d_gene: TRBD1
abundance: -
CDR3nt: TGTGCCAGCAGCGGGACAGGTGGGACGTATGGCTACACCTTC
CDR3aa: CASSGTGGTYGYTF

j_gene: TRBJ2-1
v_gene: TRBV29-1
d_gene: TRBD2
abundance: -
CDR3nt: TGCAGCGTCCCCGCGGCGGGGACTAACTACAATGAGCAGTTCTTC
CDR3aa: CSVPAAGTNYNEQFF

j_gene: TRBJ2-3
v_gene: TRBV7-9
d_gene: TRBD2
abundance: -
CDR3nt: TGTGCCAGCAGCCTGGGACTAGCGGGAGACGTAAATACGCAGTATTTT
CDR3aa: CASSLGLAGDVNTQYF

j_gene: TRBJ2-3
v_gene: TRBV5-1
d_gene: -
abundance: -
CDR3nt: TGCGCCAGCAGCGATCTAGGGGGAACAGATACGCAGTATTTT
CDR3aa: CASSDLGGTDTQYF

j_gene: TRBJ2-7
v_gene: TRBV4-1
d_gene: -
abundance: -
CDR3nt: TGCGCCAGCAGCCAAGCGGCTAGCGCTCAGTACGAGCAGTACTTC
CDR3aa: CASSQAASAQYEQYF

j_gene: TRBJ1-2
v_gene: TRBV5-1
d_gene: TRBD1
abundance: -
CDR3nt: TGCGCCAGCAGCTTTGTAGGACAGGGAGATGGCTACACCTTC
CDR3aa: CASSFVGQGDGYTF

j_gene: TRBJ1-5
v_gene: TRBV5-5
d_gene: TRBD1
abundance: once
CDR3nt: TGTGCCAGCAGCTCAGACCCCCGGACAGGGGGGCAGCCCCAGCATTTT
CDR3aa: CASSSDPRTGGQPQHF

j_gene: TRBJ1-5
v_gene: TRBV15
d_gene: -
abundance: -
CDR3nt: TGTGCCACCAGCAGAGATGTCAGGGCCAATCAGCCCCAGCATTTT
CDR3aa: CATSRDVRANQPQHF

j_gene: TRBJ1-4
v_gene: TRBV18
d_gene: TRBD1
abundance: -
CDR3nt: TGTGCCAGCTCACCAAGGACAGGGACTAATGAAAAACTGTTTTTT
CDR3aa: CASSPRTGTNEKLFF

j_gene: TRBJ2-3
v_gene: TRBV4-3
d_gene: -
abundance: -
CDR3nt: TGCGCCAGCAGCCAAGACAGGGGTGTTTTCGGCACAGATACGCAGTATTTT
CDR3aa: CASSQDRGVFGTDTQYF

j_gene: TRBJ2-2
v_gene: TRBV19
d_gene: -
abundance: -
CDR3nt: TGTGCTTGTGCCGGTAGCCCGAACACCGGGGAGCTGTTTTTT
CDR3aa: CACAGSPNTGELFF

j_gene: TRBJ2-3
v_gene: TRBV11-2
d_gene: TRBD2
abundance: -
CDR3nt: TGTGCCAGCAGCTCAGCACGGGCTAGCGGACGATCAGATACGCAGTATTTT
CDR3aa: CASSSARASGRSDTQYF

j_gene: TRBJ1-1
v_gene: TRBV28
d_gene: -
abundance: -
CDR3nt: TGTGCCAGCAGCAGTCCTCAACAGGGTATGGCTTTCTTT
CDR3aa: CASSSPQQGMAFF

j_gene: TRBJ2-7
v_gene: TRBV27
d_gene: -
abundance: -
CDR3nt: TGTGCCAGCAGTTTATCGAATACCCGGGGGTTCGTCTACGAGCAGTACTTC
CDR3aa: CASSLSNTRGFVYEQYF

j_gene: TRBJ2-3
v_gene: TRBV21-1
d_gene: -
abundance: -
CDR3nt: TGTGCCAGCAGCAATCGAGTCTGGGGGCTAGCGGCAGCACAAACCTCCACAGATACGCAGTATTTT
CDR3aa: CASSNRVWGLAAAQTSTDTQYF

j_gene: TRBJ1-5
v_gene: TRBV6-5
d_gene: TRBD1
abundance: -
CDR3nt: TGTGCCAGCAGTTTACTGGGACAGGCTCAGCAGCCCCAGCATTTT
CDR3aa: CASSLLGQAQQPQHF

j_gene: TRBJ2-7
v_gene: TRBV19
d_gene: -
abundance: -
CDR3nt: TGTGCCAGTAGTATTGTTTTAACCTACGAGCAGTACTTC
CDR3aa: CASSIVLTYEQYF

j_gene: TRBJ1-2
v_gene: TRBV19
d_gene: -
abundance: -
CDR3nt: TGTGCCAGTAGAGGGGGTAACTATGGCTACACCTTC
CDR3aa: CASRGGNYGYTF

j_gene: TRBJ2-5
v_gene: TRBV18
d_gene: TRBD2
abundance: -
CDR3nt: TGTGCCAGCTCCGGACTAGCGGAGGTACAAGAGACCCAGTACTTC
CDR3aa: CASSGLAEVQETQYF

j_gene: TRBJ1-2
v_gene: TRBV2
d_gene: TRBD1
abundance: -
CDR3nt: TGTGCCAGCAGTGGGGACAGACAGGGTGGCTACACCTTC
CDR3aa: CASSGDRQGGYTF

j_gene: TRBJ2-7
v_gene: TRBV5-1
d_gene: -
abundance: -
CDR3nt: TGCGCCAGCAGCTTGTGGGCGGGGGCCGACTCCTACGAGCAGTACTTC
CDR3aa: CASSLWAGADSYEQYF

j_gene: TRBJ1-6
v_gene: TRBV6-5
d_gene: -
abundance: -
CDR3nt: TGTGCCAGCAGTTACTCGAGGCGGAGCAATTCACCCCTCCACTTT
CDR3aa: CASSYSRRSNSPLHF

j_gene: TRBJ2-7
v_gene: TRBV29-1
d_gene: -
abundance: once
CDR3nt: TGCAGCGTTGTGATGGGGGCTCCCTACGAGCAGTACTTC
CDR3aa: CSVVMGAPYEQYF

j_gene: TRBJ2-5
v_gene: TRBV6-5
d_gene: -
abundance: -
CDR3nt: TGTGCCAGCAGTTACTCCCCGGCGGGCCGACAAGAGACCCAGTACTTC
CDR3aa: CASSYSPAGRQETQYF

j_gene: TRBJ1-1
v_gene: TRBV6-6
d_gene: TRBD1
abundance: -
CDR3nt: TGTGCCAGCAGTCAGCAGGGGGAGAGCACTGAAGCTTTCTTT
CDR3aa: CASSQQGESTEAFF

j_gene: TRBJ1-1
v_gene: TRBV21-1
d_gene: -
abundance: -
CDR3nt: TGTGCCAGCCAGTTGGGCTGGCCTTCTGAAGCTTTCTTT
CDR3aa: CASQLGWPSEAFF

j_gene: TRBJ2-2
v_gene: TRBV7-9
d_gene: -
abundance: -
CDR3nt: TGTGCCAGCAGCTTAGCTCTGGGTCGCGGCACCGGGGAGCTGTTTTTT
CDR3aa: CASSLALGRGTGELFF

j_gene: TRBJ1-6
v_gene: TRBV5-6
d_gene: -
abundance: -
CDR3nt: TGTGCCAGCAGCGTTCGGGGGTTCAATTCACCCCTCCACTTT
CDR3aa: CASSVRGFNSPLHF

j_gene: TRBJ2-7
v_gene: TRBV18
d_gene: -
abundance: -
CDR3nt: TGTGCCAGCTCACCCGCGAGCGTGAGCTCCTACGAGCAGTACTTC
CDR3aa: CASSPASVSSYEQYF

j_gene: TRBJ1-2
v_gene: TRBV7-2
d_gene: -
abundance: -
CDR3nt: TGTGCCAGCAGCTTAGACAGACCCTATGGCTACACCTTC
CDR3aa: CASSLDRPYGYTF

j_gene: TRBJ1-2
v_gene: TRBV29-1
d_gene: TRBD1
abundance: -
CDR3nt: TGCAGCGGGGGGCAGGGGGACTATGGCTACACCTTC
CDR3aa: CSGGQGDYGYTF

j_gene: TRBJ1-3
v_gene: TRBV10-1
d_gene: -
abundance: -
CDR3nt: TGCGCCAGCAGTGCGGGCTCTGGAAACACCATATATTTT
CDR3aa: CASSAGSGNTIYF

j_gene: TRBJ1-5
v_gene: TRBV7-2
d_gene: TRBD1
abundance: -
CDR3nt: TGTGCCAGCAGCGCCCAGGGGGCAGGCAATCAGCCCCAGCATTTT
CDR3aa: CASSAQGAGNQPQHF

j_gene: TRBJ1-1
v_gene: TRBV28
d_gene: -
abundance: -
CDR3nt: TGTGCCAGCGACTCGCCAGGGGAGAACACTGAAGCTTTCTTT
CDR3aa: CASDSPGENTEAFF

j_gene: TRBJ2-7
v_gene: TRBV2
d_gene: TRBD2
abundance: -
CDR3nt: TGTGCCAGCAGTTCTAGCGGGAGCTCCTACGAGCAGTACTTC
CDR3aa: CASSSSGSSYEQYF

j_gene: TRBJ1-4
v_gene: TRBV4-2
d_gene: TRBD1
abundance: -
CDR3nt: TGTGCCAGCAGCCCTGGACAGGTTCGGGAAAAACTGTTTTTT
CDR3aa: CASSPGQVREKLFF

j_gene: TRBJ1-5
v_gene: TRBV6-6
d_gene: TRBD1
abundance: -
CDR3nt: TGTGCCAGCACCGGACAGGGCCGCAATCAGCCCCAGCATTTT
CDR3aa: CASTGQGRNQPQHF